These T cell receptor beta chains were read from a single sample in a study of blood T cell repertoires in COVID-19. Assay: immunoSEQ multiplex PCR; the TCRdb copy retains only in-frame clones and omits some. The data show approximately 160,000 clones, with about 81% seen just once and about 10% held by the top ten. Sequencing was done on a sample of peripheral blood. All receptors come from a man aged 55 to 70 with active or convalescent COVID-19. The CDR3 runs from the conserved cysteine through the conserved F or W. D genes are given only for firm matches. Size tells how often a clone was seen (once, few, many) or the class of an expanded clone, and some rows leave it out.

>TRBJ2-7|NA|TRBV15|NA
TGTGCCACCAGCAGAGAACCTAGGAGCTCCTACGAGCAGTACTTC
CATSREPRSSYEQYF
>TRBJ1-5|NA|TRBV28|TRBD1
TGTGCCAGCAGTCGGGACAGTTATCAGCCCCAGCATTTT
CASSRDSYQPQHF
>TRBJ1-5|few|TRBV28|TRBD1
TGTGCCAGCAGCCCCAGGGGGCGTCGACAGCCCCAGCATTTT
CASSPRGRRQPQHF
>TRBJ2-7|few|TRBV6-5|TRBD1
TGTGCCAGCAGCAAGGACAGGGGGCCCCTCTACGAGCAGTACTTC
CASSKDRGPLYEQYF
>TRBJ1-5|NA|TRBV27|TRBD1
TGTGCCAGCAGTCCGACAGGGGTTGGGCAGCCCCAGCATTTT
CASSPTGVGQPQHF
>TRBJ2-1|NA|TRBV5-6|NA
TGTGCCAGCAGCTTTCTCGATGAGCAGTTCTTC
CASSFLDEQFF
>TRBJ1-1|NA|TRBV2|NA
TGTGCCAGCAGTGGTGGGCAGGGTTGGGACACTGAAGCTTTCTTT
CASSGGQGWDTEAFF
>TRBJ2-1|NA|TRBV14|TRBD2
TGTGCCAGCAGCCAAGACGAGTCCGGGGGGTCCTACAATGAGCAGTTCTTC
CASSQDESGGSYNEQFF
>TRBJ2-7|NA|TRBV5-1|TRBD1
TGCGCCAGCAGCTTCGGGACAGGGGGCTACGAGCAGTACTTC
CASSFGTGGYEQYF
>TRBJ1-2|NA|TRBV24-1|TRBD1
TGTGCCACCAGTGATCGGACAGGGGGCGATCCTAACTATGGCTACACCTTC
CATSDRTGGDPNYGYTF
>TRBJ2-5|NA|TRBV6-2/TRBV6-3|TRBD2
TGTGCCAGCAGCACCGGGACTAGCGGGAGGCAAGAGACCCAGTACTTC
CASSTGTSGRQETQYF
>TRBJ1-2|NA|TRBV5-1|NA
TGCGCCAGCAGGCAAAGGGAGGGCGAGGGCTACACCTTC
CASRQREGEGYTF
>TRBJ2-1|NA|TRBV11-2|TRBD2
TGTGCCAGCAGCTTATATGGCGGGGGGGGAGCCTTTGAGCAGTTCTTC
CASSLYGGGGAFEQFF
>TRBJ2-7|NA|TRBV7-8|TRBD1
TGTGCCAGCAGCTTAGTCCCTACAGGGGGCGGGAACGAGCAGTACTTC
CASSLVPTGGGNEQYF
>TRBJ1-5|NA|TRBV14|NA
TGTGCCAGCAGCCAATACACCGATCAGCCCCAGCATTTT
CASSQYTDQPQHF
>TRBJ1-2|NA|TRBV5-6|NA
TGTGCCAGCAGCAATTTGGGGGGGGCCAGAGGCTACACCTTC
CASSNLGGARGYTF
>TRBJ1-2|once|TRBV27|NA
TGTGCCAGCAGCCGGTGGGGGGGTGACTATGGCTACACCTTC
CASSRWGGDYGYTF
>TRBJ1-4|NA|TRBV7-9|TRBD1
TGTGCCAGCCACACAGGGGTTGGTGAAAAACTGTTTTTT
CASHTGVGEKLFF
>TRBJ2-7|NA|TRBV7-9|TRBD1
TGTGCCAGCAGCTTAACGGGGACAGTTCTCGAGCAGTACTTC
CASSLTGTVLEQYF
>TRBJ2-3|NA|TRBV5-1|NA
TGCGCCAGCAGCTTCGGGTACACAGATACGCAGTATTTT
CASSFGYTDTQYF
>TRBJ2-7|NA|TRBV6-5|TRBD1
TGTGCCAGCAGTTGGAATGGGGACAGTTCCTACGAGCAGTACTTC
CASSWNGDSSYEQYF
>TRBJ2-5|once|TRBV2|TRBD2
TGTGCCAGCAGTCGGAGGCTAGCGGGAGGAGAGACCCAGTACTTC
CASSRRLAGGETQYF
>TRBJ2-1|NA|TRBV6-6|NA
TGTGCCAGCAGTTACGGGCAGGGGTTCTACAATGAGCAGTTCTTC
CASSYGQGFYNEQFF
>TRBJ1-5|NA|TRBV4-1|NA
TGCGCCAGCAGCCAAGGGGGGAGGGCGGACTATAGCAATCAGCCCCAGCATTTT
CASSQGGRADYSNQPQHF
>TRBJ1-5|NA|TRBV2|NA
TGTGCCAGCAGTGAAGGGGTCTACCGGGGAGGGCAGCCCCAGCATTTT
CASSEGVYRGGQPQHF
>TRBJ2-3|NA|TRBV11-2|NA
TGTGCCAGCAGCTTACTAAGTAGCACAGATACGCAGTATTTT
CASSLLSSTDTQYF
>TRBJ1-5|once|TRBV10-3|NA
TGTGCCATCAGCACAGGGTTGAACCAGCCCCAGCATTTT
CAISTGLNQPQHF
>TRBJ2-1|NA|TRBV28|TRBD1
TGTGCCAGCAGTCCCGGGCAGGGGGCGACCTACAATGAGCAGTTCTTC
CASSPGQGATYNEQFF
>TRBJ1-5|NA|TRBV6-2/TRBV6-3|TRBD1
TGTGCCAGCAGTTACCCGGGACAGGGTGATCAGCCCCAGCATTTT
CASSYPGQGDQPQHF